A selection of T cell receptor beta chains follows, all from one sample in a study of CD8 T cells in Susac syndrome. TCRdb analysed the immunoSEQ multiplex PCR reads with MiXCR anew, one entry per CDR3 protein. The repertoire has about 300,000 distinct CDR3 sequences, roughly 85% of them found once; the top ten carry roughly 0.21%. Sequencing was carried out using CD8+ T cells from PBMCs. These receptors were collected from a human donor with multiple sclerosis. Both conserved end residues are part of each CDR3. The D gene is left open where the match is weak. Not all rows give a size; the values are once, few, many and, for expanded clones, a class.

V,D,J,size,CDR3,DNA
TRBV19,-,TRBJ2-7,-,CASSTGLSYEQYF,TGTGCCAGTAGTACGGGACTCTCCTACGAGCAGTACTTC
TRBV2,-,TRBJ2-7,-,CASKGGPYEQYF,TGTGCCAGCAAGGGCGGGCCCTACGAGCAGTACTTC
TRBV11-2,TRBD1,TRBJ1-1,few,CASSLGTGNTEAFF,TGTGCCAGCAGCTTAGGGACAGGGAACACTGAAGCTTTCTTT
TRBV4-1,TRBD1,TRBJ1-2,-,CASSQEQGGNYGYTF,TGCGCCAGCAGCCAAGAACAGGGGGGAAACTATGGCTACACCTTC
TRBV6-5,-,TRBJ2-1,-,CASSSYPGAVSYNEQFF,TGTGCCAGCAGTTCCTACCCTGGTGCTGTCTCCTACAATGAGCAGTTCTTC
TRBV20-1,TRBD1,TRBJ2-7,few,CSARTSWTGFFYEQYF,TGCAGTGCTAGAACATCGTGGACAGGGTTTTTCTACGAGCAGTACTTC
TRBV28,TRBD2,TRBJ2-5,-,CASSFLLAGEETQYF,TGTGCCAGCAGTTTTTTACTAGCGGGAGAAGAGACCCAGTACTTC
TRBV6-5,TRBD1,TRBJ1-1,-,CASSSGTGYTEAFF,TGTGCCAGCAGTTCTGGGACAGGGTACACTGAAGCTTTCTTT
TRBV13,TRBD2,TRBJ2-7,-,CASSGGLAGGNEQYF,TGTGCCAGCAGCGGGGGACTAGCGGGAGGGAACGAGCAGTACTTC
TRBV6-1,TRBD1,TRBJ2-5,once,CASLPTGPMTGWETQYF,TGTGCCAGCCTACCTACAGGCCCCATGACAGGGTGGGAGACCCAGTACTTC
TRBV30,-,TRBJ1-3,-,CAWRGDGSSGNTIYF,TGTGCCTGGAGGGGCGACGGTAGCTCTGGAAACACCATATATTTT
TRBV28,TRBD1,TRBJ2-7,-,CASSIPPRTGYYEQYF,TGTGCCAGCAGCATACCGCCCCGGACAGGGTACTACGAGCAGTACTTC
TRBV6-1,-,TRBJ2-7,-,CASSEGVGVPSYEQYF,TGTGCCAGCAGTGAAGGTGTTGGGGTTCCCTCCTACGAGCAGTACTTC
TRBV11-1,-,TRBJ1-3,-,CASSRPLCCAQMVWGSGNTIYF,TGTGCCAGCAGCCGCCCGCTTTGTTGTGCACAGATGGTCTGGGGCTCTGGAAACACCATATATTTT
TRBV10-2,-,TRBJ2-1,-,CASSASSSYNEQFF,TGCGCCAGCAGTGCTAGTAGCTCCTACAATGAGCAGTTCTTC
TRBV5-1,-,TRBJ2-1,-,CASSLLGHLYNEQFF,TGCGCCAGCAGCTTGTTGGGACATCTGTACAATGAGCAGTTCTTC
TRBV19,-,TRBJ1-4,-,CASSTRQEAIVDEKLFF,TGTGCCAGTAGTACGCGACAGGAGGCCATCGTAGATGAAAAACTGTTTTTT
TRBV30,-,TRBJ1-1,once,CAWTRTANTEAFF,TGTGCCTGGACTCGGACGGCGAACACTGAAGCTTTCTTT
TRBV4-2,-,TRBJ1-1,-,CASSQDHRRPQAAFF,TGTGCCAGCAGCCAAGATCATCGCAGACCCCAGGCAGCTTTCTTT
TRBV19,TRBD2,TRBJ2-1,-,CASSIGLAGDEFF,TGTGCCAGTAGTATAGGACTAGCGGGAGACGAGTTCTTC
TRBV28,-,TRBJ2-1,once,CASSSVGGAYNEQFF,TGTGCCAGCAGTTCCGTCGGGGGAGCCTACAATGAGCAGTTCTTC
TRBV29-1,-,TRBJ1-1,-,CSVEENTEAFF,TGCAGCGTTGAAGAGAACACTGAAGCTTTCTTT
TRBV6-2/TRBV6-3,-,TRBJ1-5,-,CASSYTGRVNQPQHF,TGTGCCAGCAGTTACACAGGGCGAGTAAATCAGCCCCAGCATTTT
TRBV6-5,-,TRBJ2-5,-,CASSYHPLGKTQYF,TGTGCCAGCAGTTACCACCCCCTCGGAAAGACCCAGTACTTC
TRBV28,-,TRBJ2-7,-,CASTNGLREKSYEQYF,TGTGCCAGCACCAACGGATTAAGGGAAAAGTCCTACGAGCAGTACTTC
TRBV27,-,TRBJ1-3,-,CASSFSSGNTIYF,TGTGCCAGCAGTTTTTCATCTGGAAACACCATATATTTT
TRBV24-1,-,TRBJ2-5,-,CATSDLRSGKETQYF,TGTGCCACCAGTGACTTGAGGTCGGGAAAGGAGACCCAGTACTTC
TRBV13,-,TRBJ2-7,-,CASSRDGPSSYEQYF,TGTGCCAGCAGCCGGGACGGTCCTAGCTCCTACGAGCAGTACTTC
TRBV27,TRBD2,TRBJ2-2,-,CASSPRTSGTGTGELFF,TGTGCCAGCAGTCCCCGGACTAGCGGGACCGGCACCGGGGAGCTGTTTTTT
TRBV29-1,-,TRBJ2-1,-,CSVVADYNEQFF,TGCAGCGTTGTGGCGGATTACAATGAGCAGTTCTTC
TRBV27,-,TRBJ1-1,-,CASSFGRVNTEAFF,TGTGCCAGCAGTTTCGGTAGGGTAAACACTGAAGCTTTCTTT
TRBV7-9,-,TRBJ2-3,-,CASSPERIADTQYF,TGTGCCAGCAGCCCCGAAAGAATCGCAGATACGCAGTATTTT